The sequence of this T cell receptor beta chain was determined in a study of CD8 T cell repertoires and HIV-1 epitope variants. The overall study: Separate from the cultures, 1M uncultured T cells served as baseline. Notes on the study in general: Four to six clonotypes recognized Nef KF9, one HW9, none TAALDMSHF. Most of the nine antigen-specific clonotypes appeared cross-reactive to autologous or escape variants.

The ends were cut back, 5 bases at V and 1 base at J, with 18 bases in the middle. The CDR3 length is 16 residues. The germline V gene encodes CDR1 LNHDA and CDR2 SQIVND (reference sequence). Survey-depth immunoSEQ sequencing covered TCR beta CDR3 regions. TCRdb's table, derived via immunoSEQ multiplex PCR, lists solely in-frame clones and lacks some. The repertoire holds approximately 5,100 clones, with 66% as singletons. Concerning this clone: Antigen specificity is unknown.

Sequenced sample: cultured CD8+ T cells derived from PBMCs. This chain joins TRBV19 and TRBJ2-7; the D gene could be TRBD1 or TRBD2 (5 bases each). This sequence originates from a male donor with HIV. The CDR3 region is CASSGEGLVASYEQYF. In DNA, the CDR3 is TGTGCCAGTAGTGGCGAGGGGCTAGTTGCTTCCTACGAGCAGTACTTC.